This T cell receptor beta chain was documented in a study of T cell responses to AZD1222 COVID-19 vaccine. In the case of this clone: Antigen unknown.

Overall study results and limits: Increases in Spike-specific TCR breadth and depth were seen after two AZD1222 doses.

CDR3 length equals 16 residues. Trimming left V 0 bases short and J 9 bases short, with 18 bases between. The germline gives CDR1 MNHEY, CDR2 SMNVEV (reference sequence). Profiled with immunoSEQ multiplex PCR; TCRdb holds only in-frame clones, not every one. The sample records around 75,000 clones, approximately 85% being singletons. The TCR comes from an adult in good health. This material consisted of peripheral blood, taken on day 0 of AZD1222 vaccination. The V and J genes are TRBV27 and TRBJ2-4, with D possibly being TRBD2 (5 bases). The CDR3 spells CASSLSYRDQRFIQYF. CDR3 DNA: TGTGCCAGCAGTTTATCATACCGGGATCAAAGGTTCATTCAGTACTTC.